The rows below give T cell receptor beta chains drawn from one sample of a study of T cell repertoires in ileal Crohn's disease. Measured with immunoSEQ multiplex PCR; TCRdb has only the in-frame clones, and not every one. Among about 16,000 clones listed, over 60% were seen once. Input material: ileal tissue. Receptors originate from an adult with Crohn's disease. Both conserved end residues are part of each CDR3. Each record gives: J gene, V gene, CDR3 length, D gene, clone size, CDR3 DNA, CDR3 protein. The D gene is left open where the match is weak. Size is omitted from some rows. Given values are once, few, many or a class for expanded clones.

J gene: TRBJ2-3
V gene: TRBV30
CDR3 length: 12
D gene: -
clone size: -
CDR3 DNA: TGTGCCTGGAACCCAGTGTCAGATACGCAGTATTTT
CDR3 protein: CAWNPVSDTQYF

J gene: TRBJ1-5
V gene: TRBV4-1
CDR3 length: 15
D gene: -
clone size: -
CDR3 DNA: TGCGCCAGCAGCCCCATTGTGCTAAGCAATCAGCCCCAGCATTTT
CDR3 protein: CASSPIVLSNQPQHF

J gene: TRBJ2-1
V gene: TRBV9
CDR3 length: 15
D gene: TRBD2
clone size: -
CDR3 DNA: TGTGCCAGCAGCGTGCGGGGGGGATCCAACAATGAGCAGTTCTTC
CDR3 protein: CASSVRGGSNNEQFF

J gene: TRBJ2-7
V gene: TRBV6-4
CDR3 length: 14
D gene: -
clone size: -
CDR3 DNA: TGTGCCAGCCCCGTCCGGGACACATACTACGAGCAGTACTTC
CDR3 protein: CASPVRDTYYEQYF

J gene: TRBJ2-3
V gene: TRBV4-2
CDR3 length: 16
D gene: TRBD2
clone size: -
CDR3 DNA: TGTGCCAGCAGCCAAGACGGGGGGGGAGGCACAGATACGCAGTATTTT
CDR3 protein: CASSQDGGGGTDTQYF

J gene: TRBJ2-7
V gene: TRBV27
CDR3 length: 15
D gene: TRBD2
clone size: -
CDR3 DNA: TGTGCCTCGCGGCTAGCGGGAGGGCTTAACTACGAGCAGTACTTC
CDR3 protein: CASRLAGGLNYEQYF

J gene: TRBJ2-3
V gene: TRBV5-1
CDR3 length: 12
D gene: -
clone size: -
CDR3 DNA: TGCGCCAGCAGGGGGCTTACAGATACGCAGTATTTT
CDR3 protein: CASRGLTDTQYF

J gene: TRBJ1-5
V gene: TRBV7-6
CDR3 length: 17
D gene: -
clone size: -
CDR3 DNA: TGTGCCAGCAGCTTAGGGGTGGGCAGGGGATCCAATCAGCCCCAGCATTTT
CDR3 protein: CASSLGVGRGSNQPQHF

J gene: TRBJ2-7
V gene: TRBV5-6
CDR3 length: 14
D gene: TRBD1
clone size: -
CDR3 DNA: TGTGCCAGCAGCTTCCGGGACAGGGCGTTTGGGCAGTACTTC
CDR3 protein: CASSFRDRAFGQYF

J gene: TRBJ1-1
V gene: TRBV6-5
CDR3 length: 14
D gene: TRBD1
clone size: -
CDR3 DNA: TGTGCCAGCAACCCAACAGGGGCGAACACTGAAGCTTTCTTT
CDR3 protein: CASNPTGANTEAFF

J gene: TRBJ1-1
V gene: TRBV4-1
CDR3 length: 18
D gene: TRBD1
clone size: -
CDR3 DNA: TGCGCCAGCAGCCAAGTCCCTGGACAGGGGGATTTTCGCACTGAAGCTTTCTTT
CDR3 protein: CASSQVPGQGDFRTEAFF

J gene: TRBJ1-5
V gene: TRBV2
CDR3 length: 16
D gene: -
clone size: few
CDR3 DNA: TGTGCCAGCAGGAAGGGGGGGGCGCGGGTCAATCAGCCCCAGCATTTT
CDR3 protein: CASRKGGARVNQPQHF

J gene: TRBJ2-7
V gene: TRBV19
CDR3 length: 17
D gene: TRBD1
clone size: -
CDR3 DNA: TGTGCCAGTAGCCTATCAGGGGGCGGGTTACTCTTCTACGAGCAGTACTTC
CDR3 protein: CASSLSGGGLLFYEQYF

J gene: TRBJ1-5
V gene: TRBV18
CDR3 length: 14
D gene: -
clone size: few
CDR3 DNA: TGTGCCAGCTCACCGGGGCAGGTGAATCAGCCCCAGCATTTT
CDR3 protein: CASSPGQVNQPQHF

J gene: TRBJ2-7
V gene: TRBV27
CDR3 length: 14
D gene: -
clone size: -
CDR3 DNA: TGTGCCAGCAGTCGCACCGGGACATTACTTGAGCAGTACTTC
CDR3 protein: CASSRTGTLLEQYF

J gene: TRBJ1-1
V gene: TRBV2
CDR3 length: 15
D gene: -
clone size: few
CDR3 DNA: TGTGCCAGCAGCGCGAAACAGGGAGGGAGGACTGAAGCTTTCTTT
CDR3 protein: CASSAKQGGRTEAFF

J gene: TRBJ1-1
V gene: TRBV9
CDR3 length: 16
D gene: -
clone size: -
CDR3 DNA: TGTGCCAGCAGCGTAGGGCCAGGGCCTCAGAACACTGAAGCTTTCTTT
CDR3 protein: CASSVGPGPQNTEAFF

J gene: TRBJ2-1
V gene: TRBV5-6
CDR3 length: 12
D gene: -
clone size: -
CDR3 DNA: TGTGCCAGCAGCAGCCAGGGTTACCGGCAGTTCTTC
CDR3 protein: CASSSQGYRQFF

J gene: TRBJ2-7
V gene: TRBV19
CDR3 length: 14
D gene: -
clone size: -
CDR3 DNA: TGTGCCAGTAGTATAGCGGCAGACACCTACGAGCAGTACTTC
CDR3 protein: CASSIAADTYEQYF

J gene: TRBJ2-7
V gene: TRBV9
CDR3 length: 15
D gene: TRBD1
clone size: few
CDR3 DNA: TGTGCCAGCAGCGCTGCCGGGACAGGGGTGTTCGAGCAGTACTTC
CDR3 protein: CASSAAGTGVFEQYF

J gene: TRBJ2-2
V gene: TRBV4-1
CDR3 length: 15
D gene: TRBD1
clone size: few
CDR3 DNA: TGCGCCAGCAGCAAGGACAGGCGTGTGATCGGGGAGCTGTTTTTT
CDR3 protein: CASSKDRRVIGELFF

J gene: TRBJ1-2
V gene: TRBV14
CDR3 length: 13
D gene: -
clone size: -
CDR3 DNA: TGTGCCAGCAGCCGGGCAGGGCGTTATGGCTACACCTTC
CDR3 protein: CASSRAGRYGYTF

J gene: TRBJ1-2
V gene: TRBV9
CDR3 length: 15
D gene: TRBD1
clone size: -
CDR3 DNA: TGTGCCAGCAGCGTCGGGACAGCCCCTAACTATGGCTACACCTTC
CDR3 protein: CASSVGTAPNYGYTF

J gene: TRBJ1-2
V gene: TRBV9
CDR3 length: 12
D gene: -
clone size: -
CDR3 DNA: TGTGCCTGCAAGAAACTTCACTATGGCTACACCTTC
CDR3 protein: CACKKLHYGYTF

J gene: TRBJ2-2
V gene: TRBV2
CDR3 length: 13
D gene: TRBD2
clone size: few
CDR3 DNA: TGTGCCAGCAGTGGGACTAGCACCGGGGAGCTGTTTTTT
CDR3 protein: CASSGTSTGELFF

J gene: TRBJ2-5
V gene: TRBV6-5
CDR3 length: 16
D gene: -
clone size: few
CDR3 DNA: TGTGCCAGCAGTTACCAGTCGTTGGGGGGTAGGGAGACCCAGTACTTC
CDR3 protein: CASSYQSLGGRETQYF

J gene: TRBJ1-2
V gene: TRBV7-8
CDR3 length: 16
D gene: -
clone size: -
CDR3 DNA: TGTGCCAGCAGCTCGATCGAGCCGACAGCAAACTATGGCTACACCTTC
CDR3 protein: CASSSIEPTANYGYTF

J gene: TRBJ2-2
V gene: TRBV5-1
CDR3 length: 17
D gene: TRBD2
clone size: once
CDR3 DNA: TGCGCCAGCAGCCGGGAGGGGGGACCGAGGTCCACCGGGGAGCTGTTTTTT
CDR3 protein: CASSREGGPRSTGELFF

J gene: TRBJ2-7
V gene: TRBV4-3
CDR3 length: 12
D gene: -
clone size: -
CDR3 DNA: TGCGCCAGCAGCCAAGAGGGAGGAGAGCAGTACTTC
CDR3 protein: CASSQEGGEQYF

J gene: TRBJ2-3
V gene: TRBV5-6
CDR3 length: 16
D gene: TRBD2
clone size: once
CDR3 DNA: TGTGCCAGCAGCTCAATAGCGGGAATTAGCACAGATACGCAGTATTTT
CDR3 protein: CASSSIAGISTDTQYF

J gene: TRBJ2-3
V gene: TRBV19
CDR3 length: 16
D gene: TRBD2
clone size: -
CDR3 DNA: TGTGCCAGTAGTTCCCGGACTAGCGGGAGTACAGATACGCAGTATTTT
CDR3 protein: CASSSRTSGSTDTQYF

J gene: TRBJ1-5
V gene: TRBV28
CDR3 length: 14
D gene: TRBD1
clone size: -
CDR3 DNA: TGTGCCAGCACTCCGGGACAGTCCTATCAGCCCCAGCATTTT
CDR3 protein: CASTPGQSYQPQHF

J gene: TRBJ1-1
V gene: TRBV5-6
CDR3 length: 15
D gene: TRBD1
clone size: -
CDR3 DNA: TGTGCCAGCAGCTTCCTGACAGGGGTAATGACTGAAGCTTTCTTT
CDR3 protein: CASSFLTGVMTEAFF

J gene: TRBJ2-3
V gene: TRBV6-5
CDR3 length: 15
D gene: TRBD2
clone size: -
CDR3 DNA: TGTGCCAGCAGTTCAGCGGGAGGGGACACAGATACGCAGTATTTT
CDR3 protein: CASSSAGGDTDTQYF

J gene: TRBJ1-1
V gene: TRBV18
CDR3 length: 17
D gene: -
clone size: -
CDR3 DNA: TGTGCCAGCTCACCCTCGAGACAAAGCTCTCAATACACTGAAGCTTTCTTT
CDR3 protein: CASSPSRQSSQYTEAFF

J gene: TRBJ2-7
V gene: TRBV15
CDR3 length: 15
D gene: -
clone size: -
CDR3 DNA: TGTGCCACCAGCCTCCCCGGACACAAGGTCTACGAGCAGTACTTC
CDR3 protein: CATSLPGHKVYEQYF

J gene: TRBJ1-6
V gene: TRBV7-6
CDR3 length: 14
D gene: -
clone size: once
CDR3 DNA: TGTGCCAGCAGCTTCCAGGGCCAGGATTCACCCCTCCACTTT
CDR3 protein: CASSFQGQDSPLHF

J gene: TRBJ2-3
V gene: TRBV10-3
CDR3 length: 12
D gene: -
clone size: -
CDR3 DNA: TGTGCCATCAGTATGTTGGGCGATACGCAGTATTTT
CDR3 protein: CAISMLGDTQYF

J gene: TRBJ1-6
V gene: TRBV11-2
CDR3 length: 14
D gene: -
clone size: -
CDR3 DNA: TGTGCCAGCAGCTTAGTTCTATCTAATTCACCCCTCCACTTT
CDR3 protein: CASSLVLSNSPLHF

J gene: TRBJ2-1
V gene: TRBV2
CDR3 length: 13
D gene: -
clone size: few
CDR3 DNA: TGTGCCAGCAGCCCCGGGGGGCCCTCAGAGGAGTTCTTC
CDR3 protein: CASSPGGPSEEFF